The rows below give T cell receptor beta chains drawn from one sample of a study of cytomegalovirus exposure and HLA in healthy donors. Profiled with immunoSEQ multiplex PCR; TCRdb holds only in-frame clones, not every one. The sample records some 120,000 clones, more than 60% being singletons. Specimen: PBMCs. Receptors originate from a woman in her forties in good health and CMV-seronegative. CDR3s include the opening cysteine and the closing phenylalanine or tryptophan. D genes are given only for firm matches. The size of a clone is reported for some rows only, either as once, few or many, or as a class for expanded clones.

j_gene: TRBJ2-2; d_gene: TRBD2; len: 17; abundance: few; v_gene: TRBV18; CDR3nt: TGTGCCAGCTCACCCGGACTAGCGGGGAGAAACACCGGGGAGCTGTTTTTT; CDR3aa: CASSPGLAGRNTGELFF
j_gene: TRBJ2-1; d_gene: NA; len: 15; abundance: NA; v_gene: TRBV7-7; CDR3nt: TGTGCCAGCAGCTCGTCCGGGACACCATACAATGAGCAGTTCTTC; CDR3aa: CASSSSGTPYNEQFF
j_gene: TRBJ2-3; d_gene: NA; len: 16; abundance: NA; v_gene: TRBV5-8; CDR3nt: TGTGCCAGCAGCTTGGGAGACTTTGCGGACACAGATACGCAGTATTTT; CDR3aa: CASSLGDFADTDTQYF
j_gene: TRBJ1-5; d_gene: NA; len: 13; abundance: NA; v_gene: TRBV19; CDR3nt: TGTGCCAGCCATCAGGACCGGAGGCAGCCCCAGCATTTT; CDR3aa: CASHQDRRQPQHF
j_gene: TRBJ1-2; d_gene: TRBD1; len: 18; abundance: few; v_gene: TRBV7-9; CDR3nt: TGTTCCAGCAGCTTAGGGACGACAGGGTCGGCGTCGGACTATGGCTACACCTTC; CDR3aa: CSSSLGTTGSASDYGYTF
j_gene: TRBJ2-1; d_gene: TRBD2; len: 17; abundance: NA; v_gene: TRBV4-2; CDR3nt: TGTGCCAGCAGCCAAGGAGGGAGGGCTAGCGGGAGTTATGAGCAGTTCTTC; CDR3aa: CASSQGGRASGSYEQFF
j_gene: TRBJ2-7; d_gene: TRBD2; len: 13; abundance: NA; v_gene: TRBV10-2; CDR3nt: TGCGCCAGCAGGGCTAGCGGAGTTGTCGAGCAGTACTTC; CDR3aa: CASRASGVVEQYF
j_gene: TRBJ1-5; d_gene: NA; len: 14; abundance: NA; v_gene: TRBV7-2; CDR3nt: TGTGCCAGCAGCTTAGCGTTAGCCAATCAGCCCCAGCATTTT; CDR3aa: CASSLALANQPQHF
j_gene: TRBJ2-3; d_gene: TRBD2; len: 15; abundance: NA; v_gene: TRBV4-2; CDR3nt: TGTGCCAGCAGCCCCAGACTAGCGGGAACAGATACGCAGTATTTT; CDR3aa: CASSPRLAGTDTQYF
j_gene: TRBJ2-7; d_gene: TRBD2; len: 16; abundance: NA; v_gene: TRBV19; CDR3nt: TGTGCCAGTAGTAAGGCTAGCGGGGATAGCTCCTACGAGCAGTACTTC; CDR3aa: CASSKASGDSSYEQYF
j_gene: TRBJ1-5; d_gene: NA; len: 14; abundance: once; v_gene: TRBV29-1; CDR3nt: TGCAGCGTTGGGGGCGGGGAAGGAGCTCAGCCCCAGCATTTT; CDR3aa: CSVGGGEGAQPQHF
j_gene: TRBJ2-1; d_gene: NA; len: 14; abundance: NA; v_gene: TRBV9; CDR3nt: TGTGCCAGCAGCGTAGTGAGCGCATCCAATGAGCAGTTCTTC; CDR3aa: CASSVVSASNEQFF
j_gene: TRBJ2-3; d_gene: TRBD1; len: 16; abundance: NA; v_gene: TRBV14; CDR3nt: TGTGCCAGCAGCCCATTACAGGGGATCGGCACAGATACGCAGTATTTT; CDR3aa: CASSPLQGIGTDTQYF
j_gene: TRBJ2-1; d_gene: TRBD2; len: 16; abundance: NA; v_gene: TRBV15; CDR3nt: TGTGCCACCAGCAGAGGAGGTAGCGGGTACAACAATGAGCAGTTCTTC; CDR3aa: CATSRGGSGYNNEQFF
j_gene: TRBJ1-1; d_gene: NA; len: 15; abundance: few; v_gene: TRBV6-5; CDR3nt: TGTGCCAGCAGTTACTCGACAGGCCTGAACACTGAAGCTTTCTTT; CDR3aa: CASSYSTGLNTEAFF
j_gene: TRBJ1-2; d_gene: NA; len: 16; abundance: NA; v_gene: TRBV7-9; CDR3nt: TGTTCCAGCAGCACCCCGGACAGCATCCGATCCTATGGCTACACCTTC; CDR3aa: CSSSTPDSIRSYGYTF
j_gene: TRBJ2-5; d_gene: NA; len: 15; abundance: once; v_gene: TRBV4-3; CDR3nt: TGCGCCAGCAGCCAAGATAGAAACACTAGGGAGACCCAGTACTTC; CDR3aa: CASSQDRNTRETQYF
j_gene: TRBJ2-7; d_gene: NA; len: 16; abundance: NA; v_gene: TRBV5-8; CDR3nt: TGTGCCAGCAGCAGGGGGGGTGGGACCGTTGCCTACGAGCAGTACTTC; CDR3aa: CASSRGGGTVAYEQYF
j_gene: TRBJ2-5; d_gene: TRBD1; len: 16; abundance: NA; v_gene: TRBV7-9; CDR3nt: TGTTCCAGCAGCTCCGGGACAGGAGATTACCAAGAGACCCAGTACTTC; CDR3aa: CSSSSGTGDYQETQYF
j_gene: TRBJ2-4; d_gene: TRBD2; len: 16; abundance: once; v_gene: TRBV5-1; CDR3nt: TGCGCCAGCAGCTGGTCCGGGACTAGCGGGGCAAACATTCAGTACTTC; CDR3aa: CASSWSGTSGANIQYF